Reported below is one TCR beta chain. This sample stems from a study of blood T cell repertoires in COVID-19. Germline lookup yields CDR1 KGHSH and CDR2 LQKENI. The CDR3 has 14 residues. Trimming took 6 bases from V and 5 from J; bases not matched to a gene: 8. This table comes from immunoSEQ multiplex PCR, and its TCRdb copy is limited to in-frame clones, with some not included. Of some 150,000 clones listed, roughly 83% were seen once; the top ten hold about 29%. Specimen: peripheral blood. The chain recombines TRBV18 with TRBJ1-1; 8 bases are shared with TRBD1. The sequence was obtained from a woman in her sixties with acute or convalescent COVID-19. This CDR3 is CASSGTGGRTEAFF. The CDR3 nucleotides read TGTGCCAGCTCTGGCACAGGGGGAAGGACTGAAGCTTTCTTT. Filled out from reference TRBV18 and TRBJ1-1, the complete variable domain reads NAGVMQNPRHLVRRRGQEARLRCSPMKGHSHVYWYRQLPEEGLKFMVYLQKENIIDESGMPKERFSAEFPKEGPSILRIQQVVRGDSAAYFCASSGTGGRTEAFFGQGTRLTVV.